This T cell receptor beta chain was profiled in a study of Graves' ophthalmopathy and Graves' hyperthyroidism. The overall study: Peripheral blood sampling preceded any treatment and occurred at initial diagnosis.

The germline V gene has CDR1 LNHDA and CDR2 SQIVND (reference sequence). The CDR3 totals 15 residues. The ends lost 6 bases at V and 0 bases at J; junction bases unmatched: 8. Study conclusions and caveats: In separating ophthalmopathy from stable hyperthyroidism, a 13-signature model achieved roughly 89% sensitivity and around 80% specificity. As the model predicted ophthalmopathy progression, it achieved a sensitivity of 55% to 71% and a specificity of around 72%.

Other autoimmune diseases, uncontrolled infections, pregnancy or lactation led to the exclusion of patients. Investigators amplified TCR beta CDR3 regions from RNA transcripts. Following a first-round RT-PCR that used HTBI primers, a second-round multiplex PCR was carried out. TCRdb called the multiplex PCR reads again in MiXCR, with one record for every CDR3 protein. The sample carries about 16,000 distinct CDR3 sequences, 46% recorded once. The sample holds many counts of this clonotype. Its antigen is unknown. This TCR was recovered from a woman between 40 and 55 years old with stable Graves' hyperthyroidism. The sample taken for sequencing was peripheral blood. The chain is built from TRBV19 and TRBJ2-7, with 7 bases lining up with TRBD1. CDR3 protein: CASSLFGDSSYEQYF. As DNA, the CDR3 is TGTGCCAGTAGCCTATTTGGGGACAGCTCCTACGAGCAGTACTTC.